These 26 T cell receptor beta chains were sequenced from one sample in a study of blood T cell repertoires in COVID-19. Here immunoSEQ multiplex PCR was the method, and the copy in TCRdb shows in-frame clones only, minus some. The sample yields some 110,000 clones, about 76% seen once. Material for sequencing was peripheral blood. Receptors were obtained from a man older than 75 with acute or convalescent COVID-19.

This clone was seen once. This chain links TRBV11-1 with TRBJ1-1; 7 positions agree with TRBD1. The CDR3 runs to 14 residues. CDR1 is SGHAT and CDR2 is FQDESV in the germline V gene (reference sequence). Losses at the gene ends were 5 bases for V and 5 bases for J; bases not matched to a gene: 8. The CDR3 sequence: CASSDYRGGTEAFF. The CDR3 region has the DNA TGTGCCAGCAGCGACTACAGGGGTGGGACTGAAGCTTTCTTT. Supplemented by reference TRBV11-1 and TRBJ1-1, the full variable domain reads EAEVAQSPRYKITEKSQAVAFWCDPISGHATLYWYRQILGQGPELLVQFQDESVVDDSQLPKDRFSAERLKGVDSTLKIQPAELGDSAMYLCASSDYRGGTEAFFGQGTRLTVV.

The chain combines TRBV11-2 with TRBJ1-1; no reliable D call. The CDR3 extends over 15 amino acids. V lost 5 bases, J lost 4 bases, and 17 bases lay in between. Germline V lookup: CDR1 SGHAT, CDR2 FQNNGV. The CDR3 DNA reads as TGTGCCAGCAGCCAACAAGGCGGGGTCGGCACTGAAGCTTTCTTT. This sequence encodes CASSQQGGVGTEAFF.

The rearrangement links TRBV6-5 to TRBJ1-3; D perhaps matches TRBD1 (5 bases). Trimming took off 0 bases at V and 3 bases at J, with 12 bases between the two ends. Germline V gene lookup returns CDR1 MNHEY and CDR2 SVGAGI. CDR3 length: 16 residues. The CDR3 nucleotides are TGTGCCAGCAGTTACTCGAGCCAGGGCGGTGGAAACACCATATATTTT. It is translated as CASSYSSQGGGNTIYF.

The V call is TRBV6-2 or TRBV6-3, the J call TRBJ2-6; no reliable D call. From germline, CDR1 is MNHEY and CDR2 SVGEGT. The CDR3 runs 14 residues. The V end was cut by 5 bases, the J end by 0 bases, with 5 bases between. CDR3 DNA: TGTGCCAGCAGTCCCCGCTCTGGGGCCAACGTCCTGACTTTC. As protein: CASSPRSGANVLTF.

This chain links TRBV25-1 with TRBJ2-5; tentative D call: TRBD1 (5 bases). This CDR3 comprises 15 residues. Germline lookup yields CDR1 MGHDK and CDR2 SYGVNS. V gave up 1 base and J gave up 3 bases, with 12 bases separating them. The CDR3 protein is CASSELGAAEETQYF. The DNA for the CDR3 is TGTGCCAGCAGTGAATTAGGGGCAGCCGAAGAGACCCAGTACTTC.

This clone has only one observation. This chain uses TRBV4-1 with TRBJ1-5; possible D gene TRBD1, 5 bases. Germline V gene sequence: CDR1 MGHRA, CDR2 YSYEKL. Between the trimmed V and J ends, which lost 4 bases and 3 bases, there was a span of 13 bases. This CDR3 region has 15 residues. CDR3 amino acids: CASSRWQGNNQPQHF. In nucleotides, the CDR3 is TGCGCCAGCAGCCGGTGGCAGGGCAACAATCAGCCCCAGCATTTT.

The chain has TRBV18 and TRBJ2-7, with 7 positions matching TRBD1. Trimming cost V 4 bases and J 5 bases; bases outside gene matches: 5. Germline V CDR1 and CDR2: KGHSH, LQKENI. This CDR3 comprises 13 residues. The CDR3 DNA is TGTGCCAGCTCACTGACCAGGGGGAACGAGCAGTACTTC. Protein: CASSLTRGNEQYF. Variable domain in full (rest from reference TRBV18 and TRBJ2-7): NAGVMQNPRHLVRRRGQEARLRCSPMKGHSHVYWYRQLPEEGLKFMVYLQKENIIDESGMPKERFSAEFPKEGPSILRIQQVVRGDSAAYFCASSLTRGNEQYFGPGTRLTVT.

The chain employs TRBV6-5 and TRBJ1-1, with D tentatively TRBD1 (6 bases). CDR1 and CDR2 (germline): MNHEY, SVGAGI. CDR3 length: 14 residues. V lost 7 bases and J 0 bases, leaving 12 bases between the germline ends. This chain's CDR3 is CASKNGQLNTEAFF. The CDR3 bases are TGTGCCAGCAAGAACGGACAGCTGAACACTGAAGCTTTCTTT.

The chain joins TRBV5-1 to TRBJ2-1; 8 nucleotides align to TRBD2. The V gene's germline CDR1 is SGHRS and CDR2 YFSETQ. The CDR3 covers 17 residues. J was trimmed by 1 base and V by 0 bases; bases with no gene match: 6. The CDR3 nucleotides read TGCGCCAGCAGCTTGGAACTGACTAGCGTTTCCTACAATGAGCAGTTCTTC. Translating it yields CASSLELTSVSYNEQFF.

The rearrangement links TRBV18 to TRBJ2-7; the match to TRBD2 covers 10 bases. The germline CDR1 and CDR2 sequences are KGHSH and LQKENI. The CDR3 runs 16 residues. The V segment lost 4 bases and the J segment 4 bases; nucleotides outside the gene matches: 10. The CDR3 DNA reads as TGTGCCAGCTCACGCAGGCAGACGACTAGCGGGTACGAGCAGTACTTC. Translated: CASSRRQTTSGYEQYF.

The chain carries TRBV28 and TRBJ2-1; TRBD1 agrees at 10 bases. J lost 5 bases, V lost 3 bases, and 4 bases had no gene match. The CDR3 has 15 residues. Looked up from germline, CDR1 is MDHEN and CDR2 is SYDVKM. The DNA for the CDR3 is TGTGCCAGCAGTTTGACCGGGACAGGGGACAATGAGCAGTTCTTC. It is translated as CASSLTGTGDNEQFF.

This clone was seen a single time. The chain is built from TRBV7-8 and TRBJ2-5; 7 bases agree with TRBD1. CDR3 size: 15 residues. V lost 1 base, J lost 4 bases, and 6 bases stayed unmatched. CDR1 is SGHVS and CDR2 is FQNEAQ in the germline V gene. Here the CDR3 reads CASSLGAGGAETQYF. In nucleotides, the CDR3 is TGTGCCAGCAGCTTAGGGGCAGGGGGTGCAGAGACCCAGTACTTC.

The chain joins TRBV15 to TRBJ2-7; TRBD2 matches at 7 bases. Germline V gene lookup returns CDR1 LNHNV and CDR2 YYDKDF (reference sequence). The J segment lost 2 bases and the V segment lost 1 base, leaving 8 bases of the junction unmatched. The CDR3 extends over 16 amino acids. CDR3 nucleotides: TGTGCCACCAGCAGAGCAGGGCTAGCGGAAGCCTACGAGCAGTACTTC. Protein: CATSRAGLAEAYEQYF. The full variable domain, its missing parts supplied by reference TRBV15 and TRBJ2-7, is DAMVIQNPRYQVTQFGKPVTLSCSQTLNHNVMYWYQQKSSQAPKLLFHYYDKDFNNEADTPDNFQSRRPNTSFCFLDIRSPGLGDTAMYLCATSRAGLAEAYEQYFGPGTRLTVT.

This chain links TRBV7-8 with TRBJ2-6; D might be TRBD2 (6 bases). The CDR3 is 17 amino acids. Trimming removed 3 bases at V and 1 base at J, with 13 bases between. Germline V CDR1 and CDR2: SGHVS, FQNEAQ. CDR3 sequence reads: CASSFPGAGSGANVLTF. CDR3 DNA sequence: TGTGCCAGCAGCTTTCCGGGAGCCGGATCTGGGGCCAACGTCCTGACTTTC.

This sequence joins TRBV6-4 and TRBJ2-1; 8 bases align to TRBD1. The CDR3 is 14 residues long. After removal of 6 bases from V and 8 bases from J, the junction contained 9 bases not matched to a gene. Germline V CDR1 and CDR2: MRHNA, SNTAGT. CDR3 nucleotides: TGTGCCAGCAGCCCGGACAGGGTGGGCGATGAGCAGTTCTTC. Its translation: CASSPDRVGDEQFF.

The genes are TRBV27 and TRBJ2-2, with TRBD2 matching 9 bases. The germline V gene has CDR1 MNHEY and CDR2 SMNVEV (reference sequence). The V gene end was trimmed by 5 bases and the J gene end by 3 bases; junction bases not matched to a gene: 16. The CDR3 totals 19 residues. The CDR3 sequence: CASSPRVQRGLAYTGELFF. The CDR3 DNA follows: TGTGCCAGCAGTCCTAGGGTCCAGAGGGGACTAGCTTACACCGGGGAGCTGTTTTTT.

In its sample, this clone was seen a few times. The chain joins TRBV7-3 to TRBJ1-5; D unclear. The CDR3 covers 13 residues. Trimming shortened V by 2 bases and J by 5 bases, and 7 bases separated the two germline ends. CDR1 and CDR2 from the germline V gene are SGHTA and FQGTGA. CDR3 nucleotide sequence: TGTGCCAGCAGCTTAGACTATTATCAGCCCCAGCATTTT. This translates into CASSLDYYQPQHF. Combining the CDR3 with reference TRBV7-3 and TRBJ1-5 gives the whole variable domain GAGVSQTPSNKVTEKGKYVELRCDPISGHTALYWYRQSLGQGPEFLIYFQGTGAADDSGLPNDRFFAVRPEGSVSTLKIQRTERGDSAVYLCASSLDYYQPQHFGDGTRLSIL.

V gene TRBV24-1 combines with J gene TRBJ2-1; no firm D call. V was cut by 4 bases and J by 13 bases, with 16 bases left in between. This CDR3 comprises 13 residues. Germline values: CDR1 KGHDR, CDR2 SFDVKD. The CDR3 DNA follows: TGTGCCACCAGTGACCCTATGCTGGGCGCACAGTTCTTC. This sequence encodes CATSDPMLGAQFF.

The chain joins TRBV5-1 to TRBJ2-3; possible D gene TRBD2, 6 bases. V lost 6 bases and J 4 bases, leaving 12 bases between the germline ends. There are 13 residues in the CDR3. CDR1 and CDR2 from the germline V gene are SGHRS and YFSETQ. The CDR3 DNA is TGCGCCAGCACCCGGGACTTATCAGATACGCAGTATTTT. It is translated as CASTRDLSDTQYF.

The chain is built from TRBV6-5 and TRBJ1-2; D uncertain. The CDR3 has 15 amino acids. The germline CDR1 and CDR2 sequences are MNHEY and SVGAGI. Trimming pared 6 bases from V and 8 bases from J, leaving 22 bases between. The CDR3 bases are TGTGCCAGCAGCTCTGGGAGCGCAGGACGTAGGGGCTACACCTTC. It specifies CASSSGSAGRRGYTF.

V is TRBV28 and J is TRBJ2-5; D possibly corresponds to TRBD1 (6 bases). CDR1 and CDR2 (germline): MDHEN, SYDVKM. This CDR3 spans 12 amino acids. V was cut by 5 bases and J by 2 bases, with 6 bases left in between. CDR3 amino acids: CASSRGQETQYF. As DNA, the CDR3 is TGTGCCAGCAGTAGGGGGCAAGAGACCCAGTACTTC.

The V call is TRBV28, the J call TRBJ1-4; 7 positions match TRBD1. This CDR3 region has 16 residues. Germline CDR1 and CDR2: MDHEN and SYDVKM. V trimming: 6 bases; J trimming: 0 bases; junction bases outside the gene matches: 7. The CDR3 here is CASRTGFFSTNEKLFF. In DNA form, the CDR3 reads TGTGCCAGCAGGACAGGGTTTTTCTCAACTAATGAAAAACTGTTTTTT.

The V call is TRBV2, the J call TRBJ2-5; 8 nucleotides align to TRBD1. The length of the CDR3 is 14 residues. Unmatched junction bases numbered 11, after V lost 8 bases and J lost 6 bases. Germline-derived CDR1 and CDR2 are SNHLY and FYNNEI. The CDR3 coding sequence is TGTGCCAGCCTTCCATGGACAGGGAGTCAGACCCAGTACTTC. Translating gives CASLPWTGSQTQYF.

The chain links TRBV28 to TRBJ2-7; 8 bases agree with TRBD2. From germline, CDR1 is MDHEN and CDR2 SYDVKM. CDR3 length: 14 amino acids. J gave up 5 bases and V 2 bases, and 5 bases lay outside the gene matches. CDR3 in DNA: TGTGCCAGCAGTTTAAGCGGGAGTCGAGACGAGCAGTACTTC. Translated, it gives CASSLSGSRDEQYF. Complete variable domain (other parts from reference TRBV28 and TRBJ2-7): DVKVTQSSRYLVKRTGEKVFLECVQDMDHENMFWYRQDPGLGLRLIYFSYDVKMKEKGDIPEGYSVSREKKERFSLILESASTNQTSMYLCASSLSGSRDEQYFGPGTRLTVT.

This clone was detected only once. The chain links TRBV4-1 to TRBJ1-1, with no clear D. Germline V gene data show CDR1 as MGHRA and CDR2 as YSYEKL. The CDR3 extends over 12 amino acids. The V and J ends lost 1 base and 7 bases respectively, with 7 bases between them. CDR3 amino acids: CASSQVAREAFF. CDR3 coding DNA: TGCGCCAGCAGCCAAGTAGCTCGTGAAGCTTTCTTT.

The chain is built from TRBV10-1 and TRBJ2-5; D is uncertain. The germline CDR1 and CDR2 sequences are WNHNN and SYGVQD (reference sequence). This CDR3 has 14 residues. Trimming shortened V by 0 bases and J by 2 bases, and 7 bases separated the two germline ends. The CDR3 DNA sequence: TGCGCCAGCAGTGAGTCTAGTGTACAAGAGACCCAGTACTTC. It specifies CASSESSVQETQYF.